Given below is one T cell receptor beta chain in context. Germline loops: CDR1 MNHEY, CDR2 SVGAGI. The CDR3 has 13 amino acids. Trimming cost V 3 bases and J 1 base, with 5 bases left between them. This sample is drawn from a study of blood T cell repertoires in COVID-19. Study summary: Samples taken during acute and convalescent COVID-19 were collected in the United States, Italy and Spain. The cDNA or gDNA used as material had been derived from T cells, B-cell-depleted T cells, or PBMCs.

Original processing methods: Reference gene primer amplification gave estimated nucleated cell counts. Sequencing used immunoSEQ multiplex PCR; TCRdb keeps in-frame clones, though not all of them. That table is the source of V, J and clone size, and D and trimming were worked out from the DNA. The table records 200,000 to 250,000 clones, roughly 80% of them present only once. This sequence was found in a woman between 65 and 79 years old with acute or convalescent COVID-19. J is TRBJ2-3 and V is TRBV6-5; D is undetermined. The sample comprised peripheral blood. CDR3 in amino acids: CASSYIGTDTQYF. The CDR3 bases are TGTGCCAGCAGTTATATAGGCACAGATACGCAGTATTTT.